The entry below describes one TCR beta chain. Its target is unknown. This CDR3 spans 15 amino acids. Unmatched junction bases numbered 13, after V lost 4 bases and J lost 8 bases. The germline gives CDR1 WNHNN, CDR2 SYGVQD (reference sequence). RNA transcripts served as the template for amplifying TCR beta CDR3 regions. TCR CDR3 underwent first-round RT-PCR with the HTBI primer set. One entry per CDR3 protein, called by TCRdb with MiXCR from the multiplex PCR reads. The sample shows tens of thousands of distinct CDR3 sequences, about half of them seen only once. Diagnostic decisions used clinical symptoms, serum thyroxine and TRAb, thyroid ultrasound and orbital computed tomography. This record comes from a study of T cells in Graves' hyperthyroidism and ophthalmopathy. The study's findings and limits: Researchers found most expanded thyroid clonotypes above 0.001 in blood as well. In simple terms, a model built on 13 V-J features told ophthalmopathy apart from stable hyperthyroidism.

The sample comprised blood. This TCR derives from a woman aged 45-60 years with Graves' ophthalmopathy. V gene TRBV10-1 combines with J gene TRBJ1-2; 7 nucleotides agree with TRBD1. This CDR3 is CASSVPDRVAYGYTF. The CDR3 bases are TGCGCCAGCAGTGTACCCGACAGGGTTGCCTACGGCTACACCTTC.